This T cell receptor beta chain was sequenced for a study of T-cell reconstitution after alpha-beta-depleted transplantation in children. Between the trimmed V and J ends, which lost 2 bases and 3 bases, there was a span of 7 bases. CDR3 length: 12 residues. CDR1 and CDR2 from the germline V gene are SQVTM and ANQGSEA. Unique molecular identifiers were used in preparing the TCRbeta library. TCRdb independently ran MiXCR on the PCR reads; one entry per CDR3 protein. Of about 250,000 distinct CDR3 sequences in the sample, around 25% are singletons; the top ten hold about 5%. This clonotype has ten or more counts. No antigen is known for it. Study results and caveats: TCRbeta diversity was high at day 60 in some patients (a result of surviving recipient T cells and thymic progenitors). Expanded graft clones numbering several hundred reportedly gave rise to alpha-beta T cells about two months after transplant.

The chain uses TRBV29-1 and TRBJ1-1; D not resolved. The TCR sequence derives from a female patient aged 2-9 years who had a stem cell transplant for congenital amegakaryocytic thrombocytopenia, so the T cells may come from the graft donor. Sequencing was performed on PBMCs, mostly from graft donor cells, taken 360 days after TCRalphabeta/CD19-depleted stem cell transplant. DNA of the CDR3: TGCAGCGTTGAACAGACTCACACTGAAGCTTTCTTT. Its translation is CSVEQTHTEAFF. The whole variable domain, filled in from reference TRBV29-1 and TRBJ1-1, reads SAVISQKPSRDICQRGTSLTIQCQVDSQVTMMFWYRQQPGQSLTLIATANQGSEATYESGFVIDKFPISRPNLTFSTLTVSNMSPEDSSIYLCSVEQTHTEAFFGQGTRLTVV.